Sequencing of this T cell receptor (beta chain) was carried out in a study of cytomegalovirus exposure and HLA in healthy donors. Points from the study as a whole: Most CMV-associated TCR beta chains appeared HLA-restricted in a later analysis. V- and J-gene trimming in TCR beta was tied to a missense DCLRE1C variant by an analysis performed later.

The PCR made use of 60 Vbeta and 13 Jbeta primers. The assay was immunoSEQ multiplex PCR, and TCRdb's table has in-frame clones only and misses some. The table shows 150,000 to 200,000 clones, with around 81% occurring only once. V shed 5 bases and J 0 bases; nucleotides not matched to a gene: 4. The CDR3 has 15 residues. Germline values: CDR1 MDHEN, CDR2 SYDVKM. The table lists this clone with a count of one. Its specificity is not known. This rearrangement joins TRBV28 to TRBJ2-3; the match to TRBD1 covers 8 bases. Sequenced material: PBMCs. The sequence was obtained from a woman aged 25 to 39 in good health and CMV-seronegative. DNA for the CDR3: TGTGCCAGCAGTAATGGACAGGGTAGCACAGATACGCAGTATTTT. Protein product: CASSNGQGSTDTQYF. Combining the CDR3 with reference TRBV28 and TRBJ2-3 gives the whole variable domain DVKVTQSSRYLVKRTGEKVFLECVQDMDHENMFWYRQDPGLGLRLIYFSYDVKMKEKGDIPEGYSVSREKKERFSLILESASTNQTSMYLCASSNGQGSTDTQYFGPGTRLTVL.